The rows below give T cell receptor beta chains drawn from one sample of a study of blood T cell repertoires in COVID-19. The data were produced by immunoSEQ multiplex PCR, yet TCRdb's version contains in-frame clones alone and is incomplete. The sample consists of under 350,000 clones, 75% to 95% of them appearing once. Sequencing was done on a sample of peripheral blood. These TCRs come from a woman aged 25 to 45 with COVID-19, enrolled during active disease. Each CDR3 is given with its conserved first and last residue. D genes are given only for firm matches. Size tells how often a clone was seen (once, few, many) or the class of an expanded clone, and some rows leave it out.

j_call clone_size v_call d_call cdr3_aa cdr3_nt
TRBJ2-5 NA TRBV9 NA CASSVDHGTQYF TGTGCCAGCAGCGTAGATCACGGGACCCAGTACTTC
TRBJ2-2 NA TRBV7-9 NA CASSIKQGELFF TGTGCCAGCAGCATCAAACAGGGGGAGCTGTTTTTT
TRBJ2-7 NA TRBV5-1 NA CASSPDGSGYEQYF TGCGCCAGCAGCCCTGACGGGTCCGGCTACGAGCAGTACTTC
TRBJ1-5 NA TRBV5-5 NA CASSSGLLAGNQPQHF TGTGCCAGCAGCTCGGGACTCTTAGCGGGCAATCAGCCCCAGCATTTT
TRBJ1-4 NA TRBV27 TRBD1 CASSSWTGGEKLFF TGTGCCAGCAGTTCCTGGACAGGGGGTGAAAAACTGTTTTTT
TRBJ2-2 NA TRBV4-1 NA CASSQGAHGGRGELFF TGCGCCAGCAGCCAAGGAGCCCACGGGGGACGCGGGGAGCTGTTTTTT
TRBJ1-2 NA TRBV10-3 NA CAISPGLLYGYTF TGTGCCATCAGTCCAGGCCTTCTTTATGGCTACACCTTC
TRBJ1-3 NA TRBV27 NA CASSSDPFRASSGNTIYF TGTGCCAGCAGTTCAGACCCTTTCAGGGCCAGCTCTGGAAACACCATATATTTT
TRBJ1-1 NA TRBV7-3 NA CASSLRGRGTEAFF TGTGCCAGCAGCTTAAGGGGGCGAGGAACTGAAGCTTTCTTT
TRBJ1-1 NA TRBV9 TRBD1 CASSAHRGDTEAFF TGTGCCAGCAGCGCCCACAGGGGGGACACTGAAGCTTTCTTT
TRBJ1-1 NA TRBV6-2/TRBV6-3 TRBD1 CASSSRQGATEAFF TGTGCCAGCAGTTCTAGACAGGGGGCAACTGAAGCTTTCTTT
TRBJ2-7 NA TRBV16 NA CASSQSSGRYEQYF TGTGCCAGCAGCCAATCATCAGGGCGGTACGAGCAGTACTTC
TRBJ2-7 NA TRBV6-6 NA CASSYPLGQGSAQYF TGTGCCAGCAGTTACCCCCTAGGGCAGGGTTCCGCGCAGTACTTC
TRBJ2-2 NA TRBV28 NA CASSFPAGAVLRELFF TGTGCCAGCAGTTTCCCCGCGGGGGCAGTTCTCCGGGAGCTGTTTTTT
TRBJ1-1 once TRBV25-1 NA CASSTPDSEAFF TGTGCCAGCAGTACTCCGGACAGCGAAGCTTTCTTT
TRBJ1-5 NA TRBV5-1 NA CASSLEPQGTSNQPQHF TGCGCCAGCAGCTTGGAGCCCCAGGGTACTAGCAATCAGCCCCAGCATTTT
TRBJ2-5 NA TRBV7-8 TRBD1 CASSLVGVAGGLETQYF TGTGCCAGCAGCTTAGTCGGGGTGGCAGGGGGCTTGGAGACCCAGTACTTC
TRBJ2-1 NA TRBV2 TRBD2 CASKRGGGLYNEQFF TGTGCCAGCAAACGGGGGGGAGGGCTCTACAATGAGCAGTTCTTC
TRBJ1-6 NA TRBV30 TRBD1 CAWSDRVSSYNSPLHF TGTGCCTGGTCGGACAGGGTGAGCTCCTATAATTCACCCCTCCACTTT
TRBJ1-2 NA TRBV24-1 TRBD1 CATSELGQDGMVYGYTF TGTGCCACCAGTGAACTTGGACAGGATGGGATGGTCTATGGCTACACCTTC
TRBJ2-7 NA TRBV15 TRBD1 CATSSTGVHEQYF TGTGCCACCAGCAGTACAGGGGTGCACGAGCAGTACTTC
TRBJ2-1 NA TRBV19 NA CASSRGRQVYNEQFF TGTGCCAGTAGTCGGGGTAGACAGGTCTACAATGAGCAGTTCTTC
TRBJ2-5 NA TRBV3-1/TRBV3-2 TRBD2 CASSQEGGNVQETQYF TGTGCCAGCAGCCAAGAGGGGGGGAACGTCCAAGAGACCCAGTACTTC
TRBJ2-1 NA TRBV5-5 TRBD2 CASSPGLAAANEQFF TGTGCCAGCAGTCCTGGACTAGCGGCAGCCAATGAGCAGTTCTTC
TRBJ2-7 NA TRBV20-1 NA CSASPVRGGYEQYF TGCAGTGCTAGTCCCGTGCGGGGAGGCTACGAGCAGTACTTC
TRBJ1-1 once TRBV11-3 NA CASSFWGESEAFF TGTGCCAGCAGCTTTTGGGGAGAGAGTGAAGCTTTCTTT
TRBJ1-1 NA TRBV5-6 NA CASSLAGNTEAFF TGTGCCAGCAGCTTGGCCGGGAACACTGAAGCTTTCTTT
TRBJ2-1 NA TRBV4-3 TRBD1 CASSQDLGQGKFF TGCGCCAGCAGCCAAGATTTAGGACAGGGCAAGTTCTTC
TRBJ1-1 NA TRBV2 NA CATPGGLGTEAFF TGTGCCACCCCTGGGGGGTTGGGCACTGAAGCTTTCTTT
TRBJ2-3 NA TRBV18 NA CASSTGFTQYF TGTGCCAGCTCAACAGGGTTCACGCAGTATTTT
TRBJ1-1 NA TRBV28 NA CASSLDREAFF TGTGCCAGCAGTTTAGACAGGGAAGCTTTCTTT
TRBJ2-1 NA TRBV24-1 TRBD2 CATSEGREQFKNEQFF TGTGCCACCAGTGAGGGGCGGGAGCAATTTAAAAATGAGCAGTTCTTC
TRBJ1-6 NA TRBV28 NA CASSSPRRSRSPLHF TGTGCCAGCAGCTCCCCCCGGAGATCAAGGTCACCCCTCCACTTT
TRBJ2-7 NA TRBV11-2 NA CASSLGQGPYEQYF TGTGCCAGCAGCTTAGGGCAGGGGCCGTACGAGCAGTACTTC
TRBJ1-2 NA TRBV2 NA CASSSNWDITLTYYGYTF TGTGCCAGCAGTTCCAACTGGGACATAACTTTAACCTACTATGGCTACACCTTC
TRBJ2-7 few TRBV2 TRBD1 CASSEEGQGYEQYF TGTGCCAGCAGTGAAGAGGGACAGGGTTACGAGCAGTACTTC
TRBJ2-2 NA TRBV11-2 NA CASSQPFPTGERAGELFF TGTGCCAGCAGCCAACCGTTCCCGACGGGGGAGAGGGCGGGGGAGCTGTTTTTT
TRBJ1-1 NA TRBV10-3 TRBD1 CAISSGQITEAFF TGTGCCATCAGCTCGGGACAGATCACTGAAGCTTTCTTT
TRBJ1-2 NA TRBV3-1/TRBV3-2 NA CASSQDLGSYGYTF TGTGCCAGCAGCCAAGATTTGGGGAGCTATGGCTACACCTTC
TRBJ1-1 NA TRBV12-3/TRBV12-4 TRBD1 CASSSTGATEAFF TGTGCCAGCAGCTCCACAGGGGCCACTGAAGCTTTCTTT
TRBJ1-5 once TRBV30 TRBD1 CAWNPDRGDQPQHF TGTGCCTGGAATCCTGACAGGGGTGATCAGCCCCAGCATTTT